The 8 T cell receptor beta chains listed next were all sequenced from one sample in a study of CD8+ T cells in alopecia areata. As to treatment: oral pan-JAK inhibitor, 5-10 mg twice daily. RNA was extracted and reverse transcribed into cDNA as the sequencing template. TCRdb's table, derived via immunoSEQ multiplex PCR, lists solely in-frame clones and lacks some. The table has more than 90,000 clones, 50% to 60% seen once. The source material was CD8+ T cells sorted from blood, sampled at approximately week 55, from a patient treated with tofacitinib. The receptors derive from a human donor with alopecia areata.

V is TRBV27 and J is TRBJ1-5, with 7 bases identical to TRBD1. V gave up 6 bases and J gave up 2 bases; unmatched junction bases: 7. CDR1 and CDR2 from the germline V gene are MNHEY and SMNVEV (reference sequence). The CDR3 is made up of 15 amino acids. This CDR3 is CASRQQGKGNQPQHF. DNA for the CDR3: TGTGCCAGCAGACAACAGGGGAAGGGCAATCAGCCCCAGCATTTT.

This clone came up a few times. V gene TRBV9 combines with J gene TRBJ1-3; D perhaps matches TRBD1 (5 bases). CDR1 and CDR2 (germline): SGDLS, YYNGEE. With 5 bases removed from V and 13 bases from J, the gap between germline ends came to 28 bases. The CDR3 has 16 amino acids. The CDR3 sequence: CASRPPGGLEKEKIYF. DNA of the CDR3: TGTGCCAGCAGACCCCCTGGGGGACTCGAAAAAGAGAAAATATATTTT.

In its sample, this clone was seen many times. The rearrangement links TRBV19 to TRBJ2-2; no reliable D call. V lost 8 bases, J lost 5 bases, and 3 bases lay in between. Germline V gene data show CDR1 as LNHDA and CDR2 as SQIVND (reference sequence). The CDR3 spans 10 residues. This chain's CDR3 is CASGTGELFF. The CDR3 DNA reads TGTGCCAGTGGAACCGGGGAGCTGTTTTTT.

This chain connects TRBV5-6 to TRBJ2-5, with no clear D. V lost 0 bases and J lost 1, with 1 base in between. The CDR3 loop spans 12 amino acids. Germline V CDR1 and CDR2: SGHDT, YYEEEE. The CDR3 DNA follows: TGTGCCAGCAGCTTGGCCCAAGAGACCCAGTACTTC. This codes for CASSLAQETQYF.

V is TRBV6-5 and J is TRBJ2-1; D is unresolved. The CDR3 sequence is 12 residues long. Trimming took off 6 bases at V and 3 bases at J, with 6 bases between the two ends. Germline V gives CDR1 MNHEY, CDR2 SVGAGI. The CDR3 is CASSSNYNEQFF. CDR3 DNA: TGTGCCAGCAGCTCAAACTACAATGAGCAGTTCTTC.

The chain carries TRBV2 and TRBJ2-3; no definite D call. The germline gives CDR1 SNHLY, CDR2 FYNNEI. CDR3 length: 12 amino acids. V lost 9 bases, J lost 4 bases, and 11 bases lay in between. CDR3 residues: CARPLGADTQYF. In DNA form, the CDR3 reads TGTGCCAGGCCGTTGGGTGCAGATACGCAGTATTTT. The full variable domain, with the rest looked up from reference TRBV2 and TRBJ2-3, is EPEVTQTPSHQVTQMGQEVILRCVPISNHLYFYWYRQILGQKVEFLVSFYNNEISEKSEIFDDQFSVERPDGSNFTLKIRSTKLEDSAMYFCARPLGADTQYFGPGTRLTVL.

This chain uses TRBV30 with TRBJ1-2; D unresolved. V was cut by 0 bases and J by 4 bases, with 9 bases left in between. Germline CDR1 GTSNPN, CDR2 SVGIG (reference sequence). The CDR3 contains 13 residues. CDR3 nucleotide sequence: TGTGCCTGGAGTGTATCTGGGCGCTATGGCTACACCTTC. As protein: CAWSVSGRYGYTF.

The chain recombines TRBV9 with TRBJ2-1; possible D gene TRBD2, 5 bases. Trimming took off 4 bases at V and 7 bases at J, with 15 bases between the two ends. Germline CDR1 reads SGDLS; CDR2 reads YYNGEE. The CDR3 covers 14 residues. CDR3 protein: CASSLYSVANEQFF. The CDR3 DNA reads as TGTGCCAGCAGCTTATACTCGGTAGCGAATGAGCAGTTCTTC.